This T cell receptor beta chain was captured by sequencing in a study of cytomegalovirus exposure and HLA in healthy donors listed by TCRdb under 2017. At the level of the whole study: An earlier analysis of some 500 of the donors reported about 250 Gb of sequence data and 100 million to 130 million unique TCR beta sequences from around 200 million T cells. An early release covering about 600 HLA-typed donors comprised about 320 gigabases of sequencing data and approximately 80 million unique TCR sequences. Of the approximately 400 genotyped donors, 81% were placed in the genetic ancestry cluster associated with self-reported Caucasian donors. The study aimed to test whether signatures of past pathogen exposure could be identified by cataloging public T cell receptors. Using immunosequencing, the study profiled T cell repertoires from about 610 subjects and related those repertoires to cytomegalovirus serostatus. A separate validation cohort of over 95 different subjects was used in addition to the roughly 700-subject first cohort. To predict cytomegalovirus infection status, the study brought together high-throughput TCR immunosequencing, statistical association of individual TCRs with disease status, and machine learning. To study patterns of TCR occurrence, a later analysis re-analyzed previously published TCR beta repertoires from around 660 donors and added high-resolution HLA genotyping. In the later analysis, no new phenotypic data were used to find candidate immune exposures; instead, reliance was placed on TCR beta sequences and their occurrence across donors. An earlier analysis of around 580 of the donors used high-throughput TCR beta sequencing to judge whether each TCR beta V gene segment behaved as functional or pseudogenic. Donor age, sex, ethnicity and CMV serostatus were collected together with the repertoire data. A later genetic analysis took genome-wide SNP genotypes for about 55% of the 666 donors and used that subset as a discovery cohort. Every repertoire in the discovery cohort had been generated on one and the same sequencing platform. Class I and class II HLA loci were covered by the typing at four-digit resolution. The number of donors typed differed by locus, with 629-630 for A, B, C, DRB1 and DQB1, around 520 for DQA1, approximately 570 for DPA1, and approximately 470 for DPB1. Several DR-DQ haplotypes were treated as single units for association and clustering because of strong linkage in the cohort. Among several hundred genotyped donors of the cohort, an average of approximately 220,000 unique TCR beta nucleotide sequences was sequenced per donor, of which about 18% were non-productive. Beyond this particular receptor, the publication reports: At a false discovery rate of 0.05, a later analysis linked 15,000 to 20,000 TCR beta sequences to specific HLA alleles. In a later analysis, most CMV-associated TCR beta chains were found to appear HLA-restricted, with HLA associations seemingly driven largely by CMV exposure. Correlated functional status among segregating V segments might reflect linkage disequilibrium, but an unknown experimental factor could not be ruled out. In a later analysis, HLA-associated TCR beta chains were found to be more clonally expanded and to have lower generation probabilities than equally common non-associated chains. A further reported finding was that TCR beta sequences accurately predicted the HLA-A and HLA-B alleles for most subjects in the first cohort. The 87-base-pair reads could not distinguish some IMGT-functional V segments, including TRBV6-2 and TRBV6-3, so those segments were excluded. HLA typing was unavailable for some donors at each locus, so association tests used only the typed subset. Compared with the approximately 670-donor mean, donors in an Asian-associated ancestry cluster had fewer N-insertions in productive TCRs, according to a later genetic analysis. This cohort had only TCR beta chains sequenced, and the lack of alpha or paired-chain data limited which features could be detected. A later analysis reported that several top co-occurrence clusters appeared linked to parvovirus B19, influenza, CMV and Epstein-Barr virus. In an earlier analysis of fewer than 750 of the donors, most TCR beta V segments were observed in productive rearrangements about 87% or about 30% of the time, broadly matching IMGT annotations. A group of highly shared sequence variants was considered likely to be a technical artifact of the sequencing pipeline. A later analysis found that TCR association rates varied across HLA loci, with DRB1 alleles showing the most associated TCRs and HLA-C alleles the fewest. Because counts were too low, roughly 16 rarely observed V segments, including chromosome 9 orphons, were excluded from the earlier analysis of around 590 of the donors. Roughly uniform sequencing depth across donors was assumed in presence/absence analyses, although this assumption may not hold. It was suggested by the authors that the approach could potentially be generalized to other disease states and immunological phenotypes. While some public TCRs were present in many individuals, most TCR sequences turned up only very rarely across donors. A few of the identified cytomegalovirus-associated TCR beta chains were confirmed in vitro to be specific for cytomegalovirus antigens. In the study, about 150 TCR beta chains were listed as associated with cytomegalovirus. The classifier was reported to diagnose cytomegalovirus status with high specificity and sensitivity in both the original and validation cohorts. When HLA alleles, especially DR and DQ, strongly co-occurred, attributing TCR associations to individual alleles was difficult. For the cohort, immune exposure information was limited to CMV serostatus. An association between a missense DCLRE1C variant and V-gene and J-gene trimming of TCR beta chains was found in a later genetic analysis and replicated in an independent cohort.

The cysteine opens and the phenylalanine closes a CDR3 of 15 amino acids. Only the CDR3 portion is preserved as DNA: 45 bases, with reading frame beginning at the first base. Relative to germline, V is missing 4 bases and J is missing 4 bases, with 9 bases of the junction outside any gene match. The germline V gene gives CDR1 as SNHLY and CDR2 as FYNNEI. Libraries were made using the immunoSEQ multiplex PCR assay. For the multiplex PCR, a mixture combining 60 forward primers for TCR Vbeta segments and 13 reverse primers for TCR Jbeta segments was used. The CDR3 region of rearranged TCR beta genes was amplified from genomic DNA with a multiplex PCR assay. The amplified TCR beta libraries were sequenced on the Illumina HiSeq System as 87-base-pair reads. In the original analysis: A later analysis counted about 82 million unique TCR beta chains across the 550 to 800 repertoires, and around 12 million of these chains were shared by at least two donors. A nearest-neighbor algorithm error-corrected the raw reads and collapsed the reads into unique sequences, merging closely related sequences to remove PCR and sequencing errors. CDR3 sequences were aligned to IMGT reference sequences to assign V, D and J gene segments. Each retained sequence needed at least a six-nucleotide match to both a V gene segment and a J gene segment. Rearrangements were called productive when the CDR3 lacked stop codons and stayed in frame with V and J; all others were non-productive. CDR3 was defined by IMGT convention, running from the second conserved V-encoded cysteine to the conserved J-encoded phenylalanine. Sequences without an unambiguous match to a single V gene segment were excluded from the earlier analysis of approximately 560 of the donors. In an earlier analysis of around 600 of the donors, V segments were called functional above 56.7% productive rearrangements and were called segregating when the between-donor standard deviation exceeded 5%. To diagnose cytomegalovirus status from the catalog of TCR beta chain sequences, a statistical classification framework was built. In a later analysis, TCR nucleotide sequences were compared against IMGT/GENE-DB human TR gene sequences so that V and J genes could be assigned. In a later analysis, CDR3 sequences and most-parsimonious VDJ recombination scenarios were assigned using the TCRdist pipeline. A later analysis defined each TCR beta chain by its CDR3 amino acid sequence plus V-gene family, and excluded reads lacking a unique V-gene family. A later analysis removed 592 highly shared, low-generation-probability nucleotide sequences to deal with suspected cross-contamination and a sequencing artifact. A later analysis calculated a clonal expansion index for each public chain from normalized within-repertoire ranks of inferred template counts. Generation probabilities in a later analysis came from a VDJ recombination model fitted to out-of-frame rearrangements, and those results were checked against IGoR. In a later analysis, hypergeometric tests were used to score TCR-TCR, TCR-HLA and TCR-CMV co-occurrence, with a repertoire-size bias correction applied to TCR pairs. False discovery rates were estimated in a later analysis by permuting HLA or CMV assignments 20 times. In a later analysis, co-occurring TCRs were grouped using DBSCAN, and TCRdist sequence similarity was added for clustering within HLA-allele-positive subsets. For co-occurrence clustering, repertoires with fewer than 30,000 or more than 120,000 public chains were excluded, along with five or six repertoires with anomalous nucleotide sharing. TCRdb obtained this table from immuneACCESS and retained in-frame rearrangements with V and J assigned. These tables miss some clones; where compared with another copy, unresolved V genes account for less than half of the shortfall, and the remainder is unexplained. That table supplies the V and J calls and clone size; D and trimming were determined from the DNA. This sample holds more than 150,000 clones; more than 65% were observed only once. The ten largest clones capture 2% to 3% of the sample.

The cohort comprised more than 550 healthy bone marrow donors. At the time of sampling, all cohort members were nominally healthy, though unrecorded immune exposures were likely present. The donor was CMV seropositive and belonged to the group of 250 to 300 seropositive cohort members. A peripheral blood sample was provided by each donor, and peripheral blood mononuclear cells were used for TCR beta sequencing. Genomic DNA was extracted from the blood cell samples with the Qiagen DNeasy Blood Extraction Kit. A word on this clone: Its cognate antigen has yet to be identified. The input lacks base qualities; no much larger clone sits a single base away. Other DNA sequences from this sample encode an identical CDR3 as well.

This receptor was identified in a woman aged 25 to 45 in good health and CMV-seropositive. Sequenced sample: PBMCs. The sequence is built from TRBV2 and TRBJ2-5; a stretch of 7 junction bases matches TRBD1. The CDR3: CASSGRQGRGETQYF. The DNA reads TGTGCCAGCAGTGGGCGACAGGGACGGGGAGAGACCCAGTACTTC.